These T cell receptor beta chains were read from a single sample in a study of human T cells and chemical hapten exposure. TCRdb analysed the RACE reads with MiXCR anew, one entry per CDR3 protein. The data hold approximately 60,000 distinct CDR3 sequences, with 11% observed a single time. This specimen was whole blood, taken in connection with sensitization to the hapten diphenylcyclopropenone (DPC). All receptors come from a woman in her forties with alopecia areata. Some clones in this sample may be carry-over from other donors' samples. Each CDR3 is given with its conserved first and last residue. The D gene is left open where the match is weak. The size entry is marked missing in some rows and otherwise reads once, few, many or a size class.

v_gene,abundance,j_gene,d_gene,CDR3nt,CDR3aa
TRBV18,few,TRBJ1-5,-,TGTGCCAGCTCGCCCGATATCTATCAGCCCCAGCATTTT,CASSPDIYQPQHF
TRBV29-1,few,TRBJ2-5,-,TGCAGCGTTCAACAGGACCAAGAGACCCAGTACTTC,CSVQQDQETQYF
TRBV9,-,TRBJ1-1,TRBD1,TGTGCCAGCAGTGTCGGGACAGGGGGTACTGAAGCTTTCTTT,CASSVGTGGTEAFF
TRBV18,many,TRBJ1-5,TRBD1,TGTGCCAGCTCATCGTCCGGGACAGGGGGGACTCAGCCCCAGCATTTT,CASSSSGTGGTQPQHF
TRBV6-2/TRBV6-3,-,TRBJ2-5,-,TGTGCCAGCAGCCCCTCGCGGACCCAGTACTTC,CASSPSRTQYF
TRBV28,many,TRBJ2-1,TRBD1,TGTGCCAGCAGTTTAACAGGGGCAGGCTCCTACAATGAGCAGTTCTTC,CASSLTGAGSYNEQFF
TRBV10-3,many,TRBJ2-3,TRBD2,TGTGCCATCAGTGAGGCGGGGGGGTCAGATACGCAGTATTTT,CAISEAGGSDTQYF
TRBV20-1,few,TRBJ1-5,-,TGCAGTCTCCCGGGCCCCGGCAGGCAGCCCCAGCATTTT,CSLPGPGRQPQHF
TRBV6-6,few,TRBJ1-5,-,TGTGCCAGCAGTTTTATACAGGGAGCCGGCCAGCCCCAGCATTTT,CASSFIQGAGQPQHF
TRBV9,few,TRBJ2-7,-,TGTGCCAGCAGCGCGAGGGCCCTTTCAGCAAATGAGCAGTACTTC,CASSARALSANEQYF
TRBV4-2,few,TRBJ1-2,-,TGTGCCAGCAGCCAAGGGACAAGTTTAAACTATGGCTACACCTTC,CASSQGTSLNYGYTF
TRBV7-9,few,TRBJ1-1,TRBD1,TGTGCCAGCAGCAAAGGACAGGGGGCGAGCACTGAAGCTTTCTTT,CASSKGQGASTEAFF
TRBV7-2,many,TRBJ2-7,TRBD2,TGTGCCAGCAGCCCCGTCTCGGGGGGGGCGCCGGCCTACGAGCAGTACTTC,CASSPVSGGAPAYEQYF
TRBV6-5,many,TRBJ2-1,-,TGTGCCAGCAGTACCCCGCGAGCGGGCGAGGATGAGCAGTTCTTC,CASSTPRAGEDEQFF
TRBV29-1,few,TRBJ1-1,-,TGCAGCGGGAGGATGGGACAACCGAACACTGAAGCTTTCTTT,CSGRMGQPNTEAFF
TRBV6-5,-,TRBJ2-6,TRBD2,TGTGCCAGCAGGAAGGCAGCGGGGCGACGATCTGGGGCCAACGTCCTGATTTTC,CASRKAAGRRSGANVLIF
TRBV2,-,TRBJ2-1,-,TGTGCCAGCAGTCCCACGGACAACCGCCTGGATGAGCAGTTCTTC,CASSPTDNRLDEQFF
TRBV7-2,-,TRBJ2-7,TRBD1,TGTGCCAGCAGCACCGGACAGGGATTCGGCGAGCAGTACTTC,CASSTGQGFGEQYF
TRBV4-1,-,TRBJ1-2,TRBD1,TGCGCCAGCAGCCAAGAGGGCGGGACAGGGAACTATGGCTACACCTTC,CASSQEGGTGNYGYTF
TRBV7-8,-,TRBJ2-7,-,TGTGCCAGCAGTCCCGCGCGGGTCTCCTACGAGCAGTACTTC,CASSPARVSYEQYF
TRBV7-2,many,TRBJ1-4,-,TGTGCCAGCAGCTTAGCGAAGGTGGTAAATGAAAAACTGTTTTTT,CASSLAKVVNEKLFF
TRBV6-5,few,TRBJ2-5,-,TGTGCCAGCAGGCCCGCAGGCCCGAAAGAGACCCAGTACTTC,CASRPAGPKETQYF
TRBV14,-,TRBJ1-2,-,TGTGCCAGCAGCCAAGGCCGCGGCTATGGCTACACCTTC,CASSQGRGYGYTF